These 13 T cell receptor beta chains share one sample of origin, sequenced in a study of T cell responses to AZD1222 COVID-19 vaccine. The table came from immunoSEQ multiplex PCR; TCRdb's copy has only in-frame clones and leaves some out. The sample has around 130,000 clones; around 89% are singletons. The material was peripheral blood, obtained on day 0 of AZD1222 vaccination. These receptors all stem from an adult in good health.

The J gene is TRBJ1-3, the V gene TRBV2; 9 nucleotides line up with TRBD1. The CDR3 is made up of 15 amino acids. Trimming at V came to 4 bases and at J to 3 bases, leaving 4 bases not matched to a gene. The germline CDR1 and CDR2 sequences are SNHLY and FYNNEI. The CDR3, as DNA: TGTGCCAGCAGTGTACAGGGGGCTGGTGGAAACACCATATATTTT. It yields the protein CASSVQGAGGNTIYF.

The chain uses TRBV27 and TRBJ2-7; TRBD1 agrees at 7 bases. CDR3 length: 17 residues. Per the germline V gene, CDR1 is MNHEY and CDR2 is SMNVEV (reference sequence). Losses at the gene ends were 3 bases for V and 4 bases for J; bases not matched to a gene: 15. The chain's CDR3 is CASSFRYYEGQRYEQYF. CDR3 DNA sequence: TGTGCCAGCAGTTTTCGATACTATGAGGGACAGAGATACGAGCAGTACTTC.

This clone occurred once. The chain has TRBV2 and TRBJ1-2; 7 bases line up with TRBD1. Germline-derived CDR1 and CDR2 are SNHLY and FYNNEI. Trimming took 4 bases from V and 12 from J; bases not matched to a gene: 8. This CDR3 region has 12 residues. This chain's CDR3 is CASSGETGRDTF. In nucleotides, the CDR3 is TGTGCCAGCAGTGGAGAGACAGGGCGCGACACCTTC. The full variable domain, with the rest looked up from reference TRBV2 and TRBJ1-2, is EPEVTQTPSHQVTQMGQEVILRCVPISNHLYFYWYRQILGQKVEFLVSFYNNEISEKSEIFDDQFSVERPDGSNFTLKIRSTKLEDSAMYFCASSGETGRDTFGSGTRLTVV.

The chain carries TRBV27 and TRBJ2-5; no clear D. With 5 bases removed from V and 4 bases from J, the gap between germline ends came to 5 bases. This CDR3 is built from 11 residues. From germline, CDR1 is MNHEY and CDR2 SMNVEV (reference sequence). The CDR3 spells CASSHGETQYF. The CDR3 bases are TGTGCCAGCAGTCACGGAGAGACCCAGTACTTC.

This chain links TRBV11-2 with TRBJ2-7; the D gene is possibly TRBD1 (6 bases). Trimming pared 2 bases from V and 0 bases from J, leaving 17 bases between. Germline lookup yields CDR1 SGHAT and CDR2 FQNNGV. CDR3 size: 17 residues. CDR3 amino acids: CASSLNPTGPISYEQYF. For the CDR3, the DNA is TGTGCCAGCAGCTTAAACCCTACAGGGCCGATCTCCTACGAGCAGTACTTC.

This clone was seen only once. V is TRBV5-4 and J is TRBJ2-1; 7 positions agree with TRBD1. Germline CDR1 SGHNT, CDR2 YYREEE (reference sequence). The CDR3 consists of 15 residues. The J segment lost 9 bases and the V segment lost 3 bases, leaving 12 bases of the junction unmatched. The DNA for the CDR3 is TGTGCCAGCAGCTCCGACAGGGCTGTCGGTAGTGAGCAGTTCTTC. Protein sequence: CASSSDRAVGSEQFF.

V gene TRBV29-1 combines with J gene TRBJ1-1; a possible D gene is TRBD1 (6 bases). This CDR3 is 14 amino acids long. The germline CDR1 and CDR2 sequences are SQVTM and ANQGSEA. The ends were cut back, 2 bases at V and 10 bases at J, with 20 bases in the middle. Here the CDR3 DNA reads TGCAGCGTTGAAAACTCGGGACAAACTCAGGGAGCTTTCTTT. This encodes CSVENSGQTQGAFF. The complete variable domain, with remaining parts taken from reference TRBV29-1 and TRBJ1-1, reads SAVISQKPSRDICQRGTSLTIQCQVDSQVTMMFWYRQQPGQSLTLIATANQGSEATYESGFVIDKFPISRPNLTFSTLTVSNMSPEDSSIYLCSVENSGQTQGAFFGQGTRLTVV.

This clone was seen only a few times. This chain uses TRBV27 with TRBJ1-3, with D unresolved. CDR1 MNHEY and CDR2 SMNVEV come from the germline V gene (reference sequence). CDR3 length: 17 residues. The V gene lost 5 bases and the J gene lost 1 base, with 18 bases spanning the gap. The CDR3 DNA reads TGTGCCAGCAGTCCCCTGTCGTCTCGAGGATCTGGAAACACCATATATTTT. It yields the protein CASSPLSSRGSGNTIYF.

This chain links TRBV19 with TRBJ1-1; D gene ambiguous. Per the germline V gene, CDR1 is LNHDA and CDR2 is SQIVND (reference sequence). The CDR3 has 13 amino acids. V dropped 4 bases and J dropped 0 bases, with 6 bases sitting between them. CDR3 loop: CASSNGLNTEAFF. Written as DNA, the CDR3 is TGTGCCAGTAGTAACGGGTTGAACACTGAAGCTTTCTTT.

The chain joins TRBV5-1 to TRBJ1-6, with D possibly TRBD1 on 5 matching bases. With 0 bases removed from V and 0 bases from J, the gap between germline ends came to 16 bases. CDR1 and CDR2 (germline): SGHRS, YFSETQ. The CDR3 contains 19 residues. CDR3: CASSLDGAVGSSYNSPLHF. In DNA, the CDR3 is TGCGCCAGCAGCTTGGATGGGGCAGTCGGTAGCTCCTATAATTCACCCCTCCACTTT.

This chain joins TRBV4-1 and TRBJ2-1; maybe TRBD2 (6 bases). The CDR3 totals 17 residues. Trimming took 1 base from V and 5 from J, leaving 18 bases between them. The germline V gene encodes CDR1 MGHRA and CDR2 YSYEKL. The CDR3 nucleotides read TGCGCCAGCAGCCAAGGGAGAGGCCGGACTATCGACAATGAGCAGTTCTTC. It translates to CASSQGRGRTIDNEQFF.

The J gene is TRBJ2-7, the V gene TRBV27; either TRBD1 or TRBD2 may fit D (5 bases each). Deletions cut 3 bases from V and 3 bases from J, with 12 bases between. The CDR3 spans 14 residues. Germline CDR1 reads MNHEY; CDR2 reads SMNVEV (reference sequence). The CDR3 is CASSFGTPLYEQYF. CDR3 sequence (DNA): TGTGCCAGCAGTTTTGGGACCCCCCTCTACGAGCAGTACTTC.

The chain employs TRBV6-1 and TRBJ1-2; D unresolved. This CDR3 comprises 18 residues. V was clipped by 0 bases and J by 0 bases, with 17 bases between them. CDR1 is MNHNS and CDR2 is SASEGT in the germline V gene. The CDR3 DNA follows: TGTGCCAGCAGTGAAGCCCACTTTTCAGAATTGGCTAACTATGGCTACACCTTC. Its translation is CASSEAHFSELANYGYTF.